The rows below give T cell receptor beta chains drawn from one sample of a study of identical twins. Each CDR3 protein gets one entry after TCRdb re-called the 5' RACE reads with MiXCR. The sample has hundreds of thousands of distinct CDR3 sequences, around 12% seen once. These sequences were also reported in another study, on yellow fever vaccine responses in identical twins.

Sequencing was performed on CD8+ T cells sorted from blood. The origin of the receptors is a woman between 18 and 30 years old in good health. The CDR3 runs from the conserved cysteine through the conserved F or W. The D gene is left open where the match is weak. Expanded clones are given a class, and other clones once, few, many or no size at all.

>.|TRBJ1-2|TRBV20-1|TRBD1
CSARGSSGGKRGYTF
TGCAGTGCTAGAGGGTCGTCAGGGGGGAAGCGTGGCTACACCTTC
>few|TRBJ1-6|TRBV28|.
CASSYPGTNSPLHF
TGTGCCAGCAGTTACCCAGGGACGAATTCACCCCTCCACTTT
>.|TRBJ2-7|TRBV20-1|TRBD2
CSAELAGDYEQYF
TGCAGTGCTGAACTAGCGGGAGACTACGAGCAGTACTTC
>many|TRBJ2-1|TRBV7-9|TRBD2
CASSFGLAEYNEQFF
TGTGCCAGCAGCTTCGGGCTAGCGGAGTACAATGAGCAGTTCTTC
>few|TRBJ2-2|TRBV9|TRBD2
CASSSGGASGSVGELFF
TGTGCCAGCAGCTCCGGGGGGGCTAGCGGGAGTGTCGGGGAGCTGTTTTTT
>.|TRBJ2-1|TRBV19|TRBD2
CASSIALAGYNEQFF
TGTGCCAGTAGTATAGCCCTAGCGGGGTACAATGAGCAGTTCTTC
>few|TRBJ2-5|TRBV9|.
CASRAASGLQETQYF
TGTGCCAGCAGGGCAGCTTCGGGACTGCAAGAGACCCAGTACTTC
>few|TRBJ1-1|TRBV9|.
CASSVGGGAEAFF
TGTGCCAGCAGCGTAGGTGGGGGTGCTGAAGCTTTCTTT
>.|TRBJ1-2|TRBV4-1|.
CASSPEGGIFIAGYTF
TGCGCCAGCAGCCCTGAAGGGGGGATTTTCATTGCTGGCTACACCTTC
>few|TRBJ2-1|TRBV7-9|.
CASSLEHNEQFF
TGTGCCAGCAGCTTAGAGCACAATGAGCAGTTCTTC
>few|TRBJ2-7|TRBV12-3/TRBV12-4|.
CASSLDKSYEQYF
TGTGCCAGCAGTTTAGACAAGTCCTACGAGCAGTACTTC
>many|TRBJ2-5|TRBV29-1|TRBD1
CSVEADRGAQYF
TGCAGCGTTGAAGCTGACAGGGGGGCCCAGTACTTC
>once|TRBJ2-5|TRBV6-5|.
CASSYGRRNWETQYF
TGTGCCAGCAGTTACGGTAGGAGGAACTGGGAGACCCAGTACTTC
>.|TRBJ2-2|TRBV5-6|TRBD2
CASSWTSVGELFF
TGTGCCAGCAGCTGGACTAGTGTCGGGGAGCTGTTTTTT